This T cell receptor (beta chain) derives from a study of T cell repertoires in cytomegalovirus infection. In the study overall: Public TCR beta signature analysis indicated the presence of both CMV infection and matching HLA type.

Points from the study as a whole: The ex vivo response was dominated by HLA-C-restricted CMV-specific TCR beta clonotypes. Carriage of CMV together with the relevant HLA was identifiable through cumulative public TCR beta family frequency.

This clonotype occurred many times. No antigen is known for it. Germline assignment: CDR1 MNHEY and CDR2 SVGAGI. This CDR3 spans 16 amino acids. J lost 1 base, V lost 7 bases, and 5 bases had no gene match. TCRdb analysed the reads with MiXCR anew, one entry per CDR3 protein. The data contain over 100,000 distinct CDR3 sequences, about 9.5% of them singletons. Sequenced: PBMCs, sequenced either directly or after in vitro stimulation (not recorded which). The TCR sequence derives from a human donor in good health (CMV status not recorded). Some clones in this sample may be carry-over from other donors' samples. The chain recombines TRBV6-5 with TRBJ2-2, with 11 positions matching TRBD2. The CDR3 nucleotides are TGTGCCAGCACTGCGGGACTAGCGGTGAACACCGGGGAGCTGTTTTTT. Amino acids: CASTAGLAVNTGELFF.